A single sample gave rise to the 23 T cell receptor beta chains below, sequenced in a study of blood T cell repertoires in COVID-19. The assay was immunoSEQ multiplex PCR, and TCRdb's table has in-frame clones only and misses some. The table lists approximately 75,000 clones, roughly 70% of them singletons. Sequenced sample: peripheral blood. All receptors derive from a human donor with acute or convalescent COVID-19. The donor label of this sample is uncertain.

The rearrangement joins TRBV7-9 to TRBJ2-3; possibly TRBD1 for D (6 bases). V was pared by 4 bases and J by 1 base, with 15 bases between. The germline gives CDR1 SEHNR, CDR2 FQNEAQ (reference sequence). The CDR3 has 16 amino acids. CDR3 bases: TGTGCCAGCAGCTCCATGATAGGGGGAGGCACAGATACGCAGTATTTT. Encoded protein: CASSSMIGGGTDTQYF.

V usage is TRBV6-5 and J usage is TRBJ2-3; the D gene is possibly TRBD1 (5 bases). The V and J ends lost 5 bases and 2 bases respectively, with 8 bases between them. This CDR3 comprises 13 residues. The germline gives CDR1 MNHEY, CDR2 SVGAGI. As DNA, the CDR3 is TGTGCCAGCAGTCGACAGACCACAGATACGCAGTATTTT. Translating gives CASSRQTTDTQYF.

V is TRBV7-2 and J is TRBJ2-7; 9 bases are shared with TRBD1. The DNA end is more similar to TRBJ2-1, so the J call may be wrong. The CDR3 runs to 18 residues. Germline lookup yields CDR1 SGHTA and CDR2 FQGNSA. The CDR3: CASSFGQGRKGSYNEQFF. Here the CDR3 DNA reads TGTGCCAGCAGCTTCGGACAGGGGCGGAAAGGCTCCTACAATGAGCAGTTCTTC.

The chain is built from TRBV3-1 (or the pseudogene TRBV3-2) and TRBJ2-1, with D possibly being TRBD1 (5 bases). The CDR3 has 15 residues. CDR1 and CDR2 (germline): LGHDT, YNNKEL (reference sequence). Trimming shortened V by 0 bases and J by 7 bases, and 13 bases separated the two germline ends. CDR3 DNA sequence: TGTGCCAGCAGCCAAGATCTGGGGCAAAGGAATGAGCAGTTCTTC. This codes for CASSQDLGQRNEQFF.

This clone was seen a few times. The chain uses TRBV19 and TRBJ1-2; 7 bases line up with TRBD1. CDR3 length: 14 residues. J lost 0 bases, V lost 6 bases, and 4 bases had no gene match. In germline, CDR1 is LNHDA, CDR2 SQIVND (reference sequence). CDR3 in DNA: TGTGCCAGTAGAAGCAGGGGGACTAACTATGGCTACACCTTC. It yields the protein CASRSRGTNYGYTF. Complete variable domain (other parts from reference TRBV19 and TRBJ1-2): DGGITQSPKYLFRKEGQNVTLSCEQNLNHDAMYWYRQDPGQGLRLIYYSQIVNDFQKGDIAEGYSVSREKKESFPLTVTSAQKNPTAFYLCASRSRGTNYGYTFGSGTRLTVV.

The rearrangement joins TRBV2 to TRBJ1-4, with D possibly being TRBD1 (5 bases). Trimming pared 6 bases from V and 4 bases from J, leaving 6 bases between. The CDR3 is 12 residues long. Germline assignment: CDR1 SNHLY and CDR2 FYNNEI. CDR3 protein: CASRGLNEKLFF. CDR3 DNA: TGTGCCAGCAGGGGGCTTAATGAAAAACTGTTTTTT.

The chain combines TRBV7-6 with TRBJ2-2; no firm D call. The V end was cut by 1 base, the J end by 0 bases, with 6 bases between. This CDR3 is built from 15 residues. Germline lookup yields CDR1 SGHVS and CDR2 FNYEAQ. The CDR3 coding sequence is TGTGCCAGCAGCTTAGAACTACCGAACACCGGGGAGCTGTTTTTT. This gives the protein CASSLELPNTGELFF.

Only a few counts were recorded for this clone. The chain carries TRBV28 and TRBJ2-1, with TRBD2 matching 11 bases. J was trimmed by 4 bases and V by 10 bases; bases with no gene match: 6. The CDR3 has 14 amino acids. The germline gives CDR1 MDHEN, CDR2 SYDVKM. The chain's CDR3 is CATMTSGVYNEQFF. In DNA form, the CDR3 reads TGTGCCACCATGACTAGCGGGGTTTACAATGAGCAGTTCTTC.

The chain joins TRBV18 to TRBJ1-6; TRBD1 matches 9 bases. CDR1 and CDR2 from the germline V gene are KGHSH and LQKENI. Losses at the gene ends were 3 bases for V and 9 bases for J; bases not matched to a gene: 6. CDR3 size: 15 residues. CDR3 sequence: CASSPGTGRGSPLHF. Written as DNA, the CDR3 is TGTGCCAGCTCACCCGGGACAGGGAGGGGTTCACCCCTCCACTTT.

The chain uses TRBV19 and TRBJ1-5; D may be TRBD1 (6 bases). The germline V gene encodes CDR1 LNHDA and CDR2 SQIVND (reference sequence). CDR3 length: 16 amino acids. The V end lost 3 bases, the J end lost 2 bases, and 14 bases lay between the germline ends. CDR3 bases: TGTGCCAGTAGTATCAAATCGGGGGGCGGCAATCAGCCCCAGCATTTT. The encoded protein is CASSIKSGGGNQPQHF. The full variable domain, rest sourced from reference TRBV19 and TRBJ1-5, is DGGITQSPKYLFRKEGQNVTLSCEQNLNHDAMYWYRQDPGQGLRLIYYSQIVNDFQKGDIAEGYSVSREKKESFPLTVTSAQKNPTAFYLCASSIKSGGGNQPQHFGDGTRLSIL.

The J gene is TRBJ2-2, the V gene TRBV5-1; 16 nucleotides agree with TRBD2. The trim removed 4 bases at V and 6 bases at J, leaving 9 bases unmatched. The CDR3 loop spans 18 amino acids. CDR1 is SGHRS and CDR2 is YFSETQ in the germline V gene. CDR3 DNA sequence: TGCGCCAGCAGCCCCCAGGGACTAGCGGGAGGGACCCCCGGGGAGCTGTTTTTT. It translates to CASSPQGLAGGTPGELFF.

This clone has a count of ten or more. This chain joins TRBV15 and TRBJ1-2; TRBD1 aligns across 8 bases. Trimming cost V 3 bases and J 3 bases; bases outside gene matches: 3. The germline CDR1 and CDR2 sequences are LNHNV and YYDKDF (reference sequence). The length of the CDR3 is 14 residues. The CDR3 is CATSRGTGDYGYTF. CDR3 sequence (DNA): TGTGCCACCAGCAGGGGGACAGGCGACTATGGCTACACCTTC.

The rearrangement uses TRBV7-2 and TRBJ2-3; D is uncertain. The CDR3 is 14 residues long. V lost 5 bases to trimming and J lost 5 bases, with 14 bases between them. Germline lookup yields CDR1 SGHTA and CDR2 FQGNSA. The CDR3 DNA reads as TGTGCCAGCAGCCTTAGCTTACAACAAGATACGCAGTATTTT. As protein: CASSLSLQQDTQYF.

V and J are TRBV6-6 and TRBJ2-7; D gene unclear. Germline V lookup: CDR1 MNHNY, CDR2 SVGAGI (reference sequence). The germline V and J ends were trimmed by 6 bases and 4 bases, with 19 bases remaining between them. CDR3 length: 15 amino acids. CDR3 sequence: CASSRGGLVTYEQYF. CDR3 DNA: TGTGCCAGCAGCCGTGGCGGCCTTGTCACATACGAGCAGTACTTC.

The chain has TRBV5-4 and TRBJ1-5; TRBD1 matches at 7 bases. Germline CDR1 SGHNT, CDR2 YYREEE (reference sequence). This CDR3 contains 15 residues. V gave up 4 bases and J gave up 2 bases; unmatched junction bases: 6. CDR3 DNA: TGTGCCAGCAGCCCGGGGACAGACCGCAATCAGCCCCAGCATTTT. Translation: CASSPGTDRNQPQHF. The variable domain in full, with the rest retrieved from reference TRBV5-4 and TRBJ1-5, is ETGVTQSPTHLIKTRGQQVTLRCSSQSGHNTVSWYQQALGQGPQFIFQYYREEENGRGNFPPRFSGLQFPNYSSELNVNALELDDSALYLCASSPGTDRNQPQHFGDGTRLSIL.

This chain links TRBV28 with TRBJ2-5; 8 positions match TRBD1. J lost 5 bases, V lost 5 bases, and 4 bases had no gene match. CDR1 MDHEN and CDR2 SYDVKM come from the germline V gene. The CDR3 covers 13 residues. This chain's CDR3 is CASSQGARETQYF. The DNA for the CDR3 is TGTGCCAGCAGTCAGGGGGCACGGGAGACCCAGTACTTC.

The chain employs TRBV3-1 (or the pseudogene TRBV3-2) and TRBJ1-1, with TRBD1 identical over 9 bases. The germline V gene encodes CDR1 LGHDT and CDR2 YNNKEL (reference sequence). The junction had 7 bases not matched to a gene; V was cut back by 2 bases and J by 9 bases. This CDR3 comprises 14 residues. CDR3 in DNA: TGTGCCAGCAGCCAAAGACAGGGGGGCACGCAAGCTTTCTTT. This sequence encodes CASSQRQGGTQAFF.

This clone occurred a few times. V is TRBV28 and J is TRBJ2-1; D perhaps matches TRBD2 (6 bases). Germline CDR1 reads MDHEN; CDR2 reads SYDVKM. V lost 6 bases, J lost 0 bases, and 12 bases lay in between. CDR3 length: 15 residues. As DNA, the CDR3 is TGTGCCAGCAGGGGAGGTGGGACCTCCTACAATGAGCAGTTCTTC. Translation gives CASRGGGTSYNEQFF.

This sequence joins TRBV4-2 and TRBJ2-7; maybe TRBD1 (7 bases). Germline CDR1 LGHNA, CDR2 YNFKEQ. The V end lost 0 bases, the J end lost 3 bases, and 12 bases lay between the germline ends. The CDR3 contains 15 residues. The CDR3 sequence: CASSQEEGQHYEQYF. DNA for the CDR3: TGTGCCAGCAGCCAAGAGGAGGGACAGCACTACGAGCAGTACTTC.

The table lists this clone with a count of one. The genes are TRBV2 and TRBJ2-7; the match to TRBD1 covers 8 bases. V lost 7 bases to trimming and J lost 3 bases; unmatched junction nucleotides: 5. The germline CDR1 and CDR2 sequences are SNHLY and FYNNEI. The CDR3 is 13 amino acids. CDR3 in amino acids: CASKQGARYEQYF. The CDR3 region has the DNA TGTGCCAGCAAGCAGGGGGCGCGCTACGAGCAGTACTTC. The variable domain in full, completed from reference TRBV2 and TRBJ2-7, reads EPEVTQTPSHQVTQMGQEVILRCVPISNHLYFYWYRQILGQKVEFLVSFYNNEISEKSEIFDDQFSVERPDGSNFTLKIRSTKLEDSAMYFCASKQGARYEQYFGPGTRLTVT.

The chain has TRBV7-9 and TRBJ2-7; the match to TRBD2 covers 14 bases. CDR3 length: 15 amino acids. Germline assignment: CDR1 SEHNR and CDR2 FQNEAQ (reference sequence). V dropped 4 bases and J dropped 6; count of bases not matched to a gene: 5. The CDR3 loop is CASSSPGLAGGEQYV. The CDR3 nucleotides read TGTGCCAGCAGCTCTCCCGGACTAGCGGGGGGCGAGCAGTACGTC.

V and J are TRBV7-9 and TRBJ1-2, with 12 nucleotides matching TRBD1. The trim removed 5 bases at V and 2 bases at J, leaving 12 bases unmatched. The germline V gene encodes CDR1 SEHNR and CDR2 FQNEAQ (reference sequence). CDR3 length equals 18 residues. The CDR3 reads CASSPTPGTGGENYGYTF. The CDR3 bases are TGTGCCAGCAGCCCCACCCCCGGGACAGGGGGCGAAAACTATGGCTACACCTTC.

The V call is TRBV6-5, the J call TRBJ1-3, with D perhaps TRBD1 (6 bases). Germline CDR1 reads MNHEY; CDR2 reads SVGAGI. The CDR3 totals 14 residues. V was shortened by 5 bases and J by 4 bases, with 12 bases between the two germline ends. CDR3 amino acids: CASSKQGSGNTIYF. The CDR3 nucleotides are TGTGCCAGCAGTAAACAGGGTTCGGGAAACACCATATATTTT.